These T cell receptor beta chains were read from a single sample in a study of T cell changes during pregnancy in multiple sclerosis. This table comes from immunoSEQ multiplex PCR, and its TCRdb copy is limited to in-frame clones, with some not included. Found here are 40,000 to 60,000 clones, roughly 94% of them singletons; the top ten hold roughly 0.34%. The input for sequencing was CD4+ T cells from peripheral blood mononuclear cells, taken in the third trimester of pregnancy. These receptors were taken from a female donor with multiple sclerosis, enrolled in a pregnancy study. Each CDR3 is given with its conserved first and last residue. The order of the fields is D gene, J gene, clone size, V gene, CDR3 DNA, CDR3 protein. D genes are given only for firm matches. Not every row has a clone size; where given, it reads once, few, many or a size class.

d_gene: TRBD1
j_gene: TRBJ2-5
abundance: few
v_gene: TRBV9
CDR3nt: TGTGCCAGCAGTAGGGGGCAATACCAAGAGACCCAGTACTTC
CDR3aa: CASSRGQYQETQYF

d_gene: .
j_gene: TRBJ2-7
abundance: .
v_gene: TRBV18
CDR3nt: TGTGCCAGCTCACTCCGGACACTCGAGCAGTACTTC
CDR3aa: CASSLRTLEQYF

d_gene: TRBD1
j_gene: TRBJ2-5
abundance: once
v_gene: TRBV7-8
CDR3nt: TGTGCCAGCAGCAGACGGGACAGACAAGAGACCCAGTACTTC
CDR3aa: CASSRRDRQETQYF

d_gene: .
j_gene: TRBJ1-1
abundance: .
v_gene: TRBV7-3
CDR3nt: TGTGCCAGCAGCCAGGGTGGCGGATCGAACACTGAAGCTTTCTTT
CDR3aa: CASSQGGGSNTEAFF

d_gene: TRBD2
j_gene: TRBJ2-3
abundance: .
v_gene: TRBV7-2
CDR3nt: TGTGCCAGCAGCTCCCATGGACTAGCGGGGGGGCCCGATACGCAGTATTTT
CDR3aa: CASSSHGLAGGPDTQYF

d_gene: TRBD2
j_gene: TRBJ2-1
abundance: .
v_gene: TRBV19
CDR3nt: TGTGCCAGTAGTGTACTAGCGGCCTACTACAATGAGCAGTTCTTC
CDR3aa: CASSVLAAYYNEQFF

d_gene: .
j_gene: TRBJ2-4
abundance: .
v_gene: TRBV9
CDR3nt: TGTGCCATTGCCGGGAAGAAAAACATTCAGTACTTC
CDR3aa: CAIAGKKNIQYF

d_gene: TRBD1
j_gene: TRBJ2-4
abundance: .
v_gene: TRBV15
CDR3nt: TGTGCCACCAGCAGAGTAGGGACAGGGGAGCGAAACATTCAGTACTTC
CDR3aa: CATSRVGTGERNIQYF

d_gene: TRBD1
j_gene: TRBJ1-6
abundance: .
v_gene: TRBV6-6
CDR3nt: TGTGCCAGCAGGGGGACAGGGAGGGATTCACCCCTCCACTTT
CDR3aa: CASRGTGRDSPLHF

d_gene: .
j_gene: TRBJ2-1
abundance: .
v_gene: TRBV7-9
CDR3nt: TGTGCCAGCAGCCGTAATGAGCAGTTCTTC
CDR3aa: CASSRNEQFF

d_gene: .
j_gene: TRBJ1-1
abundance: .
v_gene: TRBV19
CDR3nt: TGTGCCAGTAGTATAGGGATCGGGACACGTAACACTGAAGCTTTCTTT
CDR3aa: CASSIGIGTRNTEAFF

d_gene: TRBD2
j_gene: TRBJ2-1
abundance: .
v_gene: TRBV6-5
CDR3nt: TGTGCCAGCAGGGGACTAGCGGGAGTTATGAATGAGCAGTTCTTC
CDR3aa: CASRGLAGVMNEQFF

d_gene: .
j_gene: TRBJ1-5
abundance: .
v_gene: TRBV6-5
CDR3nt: TGTGCCAGCAGTTACAACGGGGGACCGAATCAGCCCCAGCATTTT
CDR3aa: CASSYNGGPNQPQHF

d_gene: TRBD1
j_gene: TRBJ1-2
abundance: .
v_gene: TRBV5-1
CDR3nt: TGCGCCAGCAGGGCCCCCCCAACAGGGGTAGGGTTCTGCTACACCTTC
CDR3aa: CASRAPPTGVGFCYTF

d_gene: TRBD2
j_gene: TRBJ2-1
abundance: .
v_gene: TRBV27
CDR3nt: TGTGCCAGCAGTTTATCCCGCGGGAGGGTCGATGAGCAGTTCTTC
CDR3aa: CASSLSRGRVDEQFF

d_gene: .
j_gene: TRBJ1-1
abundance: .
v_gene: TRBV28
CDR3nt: TGTGCCAGCAGTTTATTACCTCGACAGAAGGCTGAAGCTTTCTTT
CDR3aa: CASSLLPRQKAEAFF

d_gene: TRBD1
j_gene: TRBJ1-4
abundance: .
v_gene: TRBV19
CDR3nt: TGTGCCAGTAAAGACAGGGGACGACAAGGGCTCAATGAAAAACTGTTTTTT
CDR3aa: CASKDRGRQGLNEKLFF

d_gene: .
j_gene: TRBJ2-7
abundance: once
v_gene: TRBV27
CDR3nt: TGTGCCAGCAGTCTCCGCCGCGAGGTCGACGAGCAGTACTTC
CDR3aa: CASSLRREVDEQYF

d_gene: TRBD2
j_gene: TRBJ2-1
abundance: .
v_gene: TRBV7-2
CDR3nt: TGTGCCAGCAGCTTAAAGAGGACTAGCGGGGCCTACAATGAGCAGTTCTTC
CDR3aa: CASSLKRTSGAYNEQFF